Shown below are 7 T cell receptor beta chains from a single sample sequenced in a study of shared clonotypes between healthy human individuals (TCRdb year 2020). Library creation used the immunoSEQ multiplex PCR assay. TCRdb re-hosts the immuneACCESS table, in-frame sequences only. Its copies lack some clones; in the studies checked, an unresolved V gene accounts for under half of them, and the cause for the rest is not known. For this sample the table gives about half a million clones, of which about 84% were detected only once. The ten most abundant clones make up 10% to 15% of the sample. Sequences were obtained from PBMCs. The receptor source for this set is a middle-aged woman in good health. Some clones in this sample may be carry-over from other donors' samples.

On this clone itself: Since a far larger clone is one base different, this is likely a read error. The same CDR3 also results from other DNA sequences found in this sample. This chain connects TRBV4-3 to TRBJ1-1, with D possibly TRBD1 on 5 matching bases. Germline CDR1 reads LGHNA; CDR2 reads YSLEER. The CDR3 is made up of 15 amino acids. Trimming pared 0 bases from V and 5 bases from J, leaving 13 bases between. The CDR3 nucleotides read TGCGCCAGCAGCCAAGATCTTTGGGACCCTACTGAAGCTTTCTTT. Residues: CASSQDLWDPTEAFF.

V usage is TRBV11-2 and J usage is TRBJ2-5, with D unclear. Between the trimmed V and J ends, which lost 5 bases and 2 bases, there was a span of 9 bases. Germline CDR1 is SGHAT and CDR2 is FQNNGV. This CDR3 is built from 13 residues. The CDR3, as DNA: TGTGCCAGCAGCCGACATAGGCAAGAGACCCAGTACTTC. Translation gives CASSRHRQETQYF.

This clone has more than one count but fewer than ten. This chain connects TRBV11-3 to TRBJ2-5, with 10 bases matching TRBD2. CDR3 length: 16 amino acids. CDR1 and CDR2 from the germline V gene are SGHNT and YENEEA. V was pared by 5 bases and J by 1 base, with 7 bases of the junction left unmatched. The CDR3 DNA reads as TGTGCCAGCAGCCACGGACTAGCGGACCGCCAAGAGACCCAGTACTTC. It codes for CASSHGLADRQETQYF.

For this clone: The same CDR3 is also encoded by other DNA sequences in this sample. The V gene is TRBV4-2, the J gene TRBJ1-5; D is ambiguous. V lost 0 bases and J lost 4, with 7 bases in between. CDR3 length: 14 residues. Germline V gene data show CDR1 as LGHNA and CDR2 as YNFKEQ. This CDR3 is CASSQDGRNQPQHF. The CDR3 DNA reads TGTGCCAGCAGCCAAGATGGGCGAAATCAGCCCCAGCATTTT.

J is TRBJ1-2 and V is TRBV11-2; D uncertain. The V end was cut by 1 base, the J end by 7 bases, with 10 bases between. The germline V gene has CDR1 SGHAT and CDR2 FQNNGV. The CDR3 totals 13 residues. CDR3 bases: TGTGCCAGCAGCTTAGCCCAGGAGTTTGGCTACACCTTC. Translated: CASSLAQEFGYTF.

This chain joins TRBV7-9 and TRBJ2-5; 8 bases are shared with TRBD1. From germline, CDR1 is SEHNR and CDR2 FQNEAQ (reference sequence). With 5 bases clipped from V and 0 bases from J, the junction kept 5 bases outside the gene matches. There are 15 residues in the CDR3. The CDR3 spells CASSDRTGHQETQYF. CDR3 coding DNA: TGTGCCAGCAGCGATCGGACAGGGCACCAAGAGACCCAGTACTTC.

On this clone: Given a far larger clone just one base away, this is likely a sequencing read error. J is TRBJ2-7 and V is TRBV6-1; a weak D match, TRBD1 (6 bases). Germline CDR1 and CDR2: MNHNS and SASEGT. This CDR3 contains 12 residues. Trimming took 6 bases from V and 3 from J, leaving 9 bases between them. The CDR3 here is CASRTGYYEQYF. The CDR3 region has the DNA TGTGCCAGCAGGACAGGATACTACGAGCAGTACTTC.